This record covers a single T cell receptor beta chain. Its matching antigen is unknown. The source of the sample is a study of OX40 agonist ivuxolimab in advanced cancers. The length of the CDR3 is 14 residues. Germline V gene lookup returns CDR1 LNHDA and CDR2 SQIVND (reference sequence). After removal of 7 bases from V and 0 bases from J, the junction contained 5 bases not matched to a gene. Study findings and constraints: Partial responders at 0.1-3.0 mg/kg had among the lowest clonal expansion.

Patients had blood sampled at baseline and again on cycle 4 day 1 and cycle 7 day 1. The assay was immunoSEQ multiplex PCR, and TCRdb's table has in-frame clones only and misses some. The sample holds some 150,000 clones, just over 90% seen once. The gene calls are TRBV19 and TRBJ1-1; 7 nucleotides line up with TRBD1. The origin of this receptor is an adult with an advanced solid tumor such as melanoma, head and neck, liver or kidney cancer. Material: CD4+ or CD8+ T cells sorted from blood, obtained in a trial of the OX40 agonist ivuxolimab. This CDR3 is CASTWTGMNTEAFF. CDR3 DNA sequence: TGTGCCAGTACCTGGACAGGCATGAACACTGAAGCTTTCTTT.